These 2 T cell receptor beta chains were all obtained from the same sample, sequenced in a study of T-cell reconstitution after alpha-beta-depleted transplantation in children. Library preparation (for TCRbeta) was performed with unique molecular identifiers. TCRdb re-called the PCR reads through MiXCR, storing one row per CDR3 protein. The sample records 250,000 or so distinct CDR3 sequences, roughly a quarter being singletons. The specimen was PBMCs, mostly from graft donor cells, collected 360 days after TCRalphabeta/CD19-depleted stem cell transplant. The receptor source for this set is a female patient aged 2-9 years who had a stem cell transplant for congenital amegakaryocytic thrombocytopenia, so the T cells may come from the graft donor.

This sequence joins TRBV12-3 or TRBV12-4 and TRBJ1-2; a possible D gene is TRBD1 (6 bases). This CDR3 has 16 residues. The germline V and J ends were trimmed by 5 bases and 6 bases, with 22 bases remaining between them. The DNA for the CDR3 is TGTGCCAGCAGTCCCGGACAGAAAAGCCTCAGGGATGGCTACACCTTC. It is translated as CASSPGQKSLRDGYTF.

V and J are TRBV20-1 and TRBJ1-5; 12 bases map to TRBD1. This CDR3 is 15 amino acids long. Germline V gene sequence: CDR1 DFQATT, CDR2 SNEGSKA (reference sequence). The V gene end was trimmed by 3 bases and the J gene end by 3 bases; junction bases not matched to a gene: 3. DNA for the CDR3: TGCAGTGCTAGGGGGGGACAGGGGGCCAATCAGCCCCAGCATTTT. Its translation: CSARGGQGANQPQHF.